The entry below describes one T cell receptor beta chain. Antigen specificity is unknown. This sample was taken from a study of blood T cells in healthy people across ages. Study-level findings and limits: Donors of long life had a larger count of naive CD4+ cells and greater diversity than aged donors.

The individuals who served as donors were healthy Caucasians living in Russia, aged about 6 to 90. CDR3 length: 15 amino acids. Trimming cost V 7 bases and J 4 bases; bases outside gene matches: 12. In germline, CDR1 is SGHRS, CDR2 YFSETQ. Sample-barcoded 5' priming and a J-beta primer mix drove a second PCR of roughly 7 to 11 cycles. MiXCR was run by TCRdb on the 5' RACE reads, yielding one entry per CDR3 protein. The sample contains about 760,000 distinct CDR3 sequences, around a quarter of which appear only once. These data were likewise used in another study, on T cells of mothers and their children.

What was sequenced was blood. The chain carries TRBV5-1 and TRBJ2-5; 8 bases line up with TRBD1. The receptor was isolated from a boy between 10 and 17 years old in good health. The CDR3 sequence: CASQPGTGLGETQYF. The CDR3 region has the DNA TGCGCCAGCCAGCCCGGGACAGGCCTAGGAGAGACCCAGTACTTC.